Detailed here is one T cell receptor beta chain. The CDR3 length is 15 residues. Per germline, CDR1 MGHDK and CDR2 SYGVNS. With 3 bases clipped from V and 6 bases from J, the junction kept 3 bases outside the gene matches. These data come from a study of T cell responses to AZD1222 COVID-19 vaccine. Repertoires were generated with immunoSEQ multiplex PCR, while TCRdb's copy carries only in-frame clones and drops some. Altogether roughly 120,000 clones are present, 88% being singletons, with the ten largest covering roughly 3.5%. The sequence was collected from an adult in good health. The V and J genes are TRBV25-1 and TRBJ1-4; 11 nucleotides match TRBD1. The sequenced sample was peripheral blood, obtained on day 0 of AZD1222 vaccination. Here the CDR3 reads CASSDPGQGDEKLFF. CDR3 DNA sequence: TGTGCCAGCAGTGACCCGGGACAGGGGGATGAAAAACTGTTTTTT.